This T cell receptor (beta chain) was documented in a study of cytomegalovirus exposure and HLA in healthy donors. Study-wide findings and caveats: Rarity marked most TCR sequences, yet some public TCRs occurred in many donors.

The CDR3 sequence is 19 residues long. J lost 2 bases, V lost 1 base, and 10 bases had no gene match. Germline CDR1 is SNHLY and CDR2 is FYNNEI. PCR amplification relied on 60 Vbeta primers (plus 13 Jbeta primers). Some clones are missing from TCRdb's copy, which holds only in-frame ones; the method was immunoSEQ multiplex PCR. The profile covers about 89,000 clones, with about 85% appearing a single time and 6.5% to 8.5% taken by the ten largest. A remark on this clone: What it binds is not known.

The TCR comes from a man in his forties in good health and CMV-seropositive. Sequenced input: PBMCs. The rearrangement links TRBV2 to TRBJ2-6; TRBD1 matches 8 bases. In DNA form, the CDR3 reads TGTGCCAGCAGTGAAGGGGTGGGCAGGGGGCTGGCTGGGGCCAACGTCCTGACTTTC. Amino acid sequence: CASSEGVGRGLAGANVLTF. The full variable domain, in which reference TRBV2 and TRBJ2-6 provide the parts outside the CDR3, is EPEVTQTPSHQVTQMGQEVILRCVPISNHLYFYWYRQILGQKVEFLVSFYNNEISEKSEIFDDQFSVERPDGSNFTLKIRSTKLEDSAMYFCASSEGVGRGLAGANVLTFGAGSRLTVL.